This T cell receptor beta chain is from a study of Tregs in tolerant kidney transplant recipients (dated by TCRdb to about 2019). For the study in its entirety: The transplants used related donors along with nonmyeloablative bone marrow transplantation, and in the human trials mixed chimerism was transient. The study used TCRbeta sequencing to identify donor-specific regulatory T cells before combined kidney and bone marrow transplantation, then tracked those cells after transplant. Broader findings and caveats from the paper: Expanding Tregs with activated donor B cells appeared to identify the most biologically relevant and donor-specific TCRbeta repertoire. Donor-specific Treg expansion was found to exceed global Treg expansion in tolerant patients, suggesting antigen-driven rather than nonspecific expansion. Because the study included only a small number of patients, the results must be confirmed in larger populations and under other immunosuppression protocols. Biological reproducibility was not directly addressed, though technical replication error appeared minimal. For some patients, the PCR primers changed as time went on, which meant samples from those patients could not be compared with one another at the nucleotide level.

Worth noting for this clone: Its antigen remains unidentified. Within one base of it there is no much larger clone, and no base qualities were kept.

For TCRbeta CDR3 sequencing, genomic DNA was extracted from sorted cells using the QIAGEN DNeasy Blood and Tissue Kit. High-throughput TCRbeta CDR3 sequencing, including PCR amplification with bias correction and internal controls, was performed commercially through immunoSEQ. The authors' pipeline ran thus. Unique productive TCRbeta sequences were defined by CDR3 nucleotide sequence where primers matched, otherwise by CDR3 amino acid sequence with Vbeta and Jbeta genes. To correct for sorting error, sequences found in more than one sorted population at a frequency ratio of 2:1 or less were discarded, and the remaining shared sequences were assigned to the population with the higher frequency. A sequence counted as donor-reactive if, in CFSE-low cells, the sequence had a frequency of at least 0.01% and was expanded at least 5-fold compared with unstimulated cells. Jensen-Shannon divergence, calculated on the top 100 TCRbeta sequences ranked by frequency, was used to quantify repertoire divergence. For any sample with multiple sequencing runs, sorting error was corrected in each run separately before the runs were pooled. Imported from immuneACCESS, the table was reduced by TCRdb to in-frame sequences with V and J called. These copies leave out some clones; in studies compared against another copy, an unresolved V gene accounts for under half, and the cause of the remainder is not known. The V and J calls and clone size are taken from that table; D and trimming were inferred from the DNA. This sample gives tens of thousands of clones in total; roughly nine tenths of them show up just once. Around 0.38% of the sample is held by the ten biggest clonotypes.

Read against the paper, the sample's time point label means: blood sample drawn before combined kidney and bone marrow transplant. Unstimulated Tregs (CD4+CD25+CD127-), CD4+ non-Tregs (CD4+CD25-), CD4 and CD8 cells were FACS-sorted from thawed PBMCs. 4 combined kidney and bone marrow transplant recipients from the ITN036ST trial were included as patients, and samples were available only from these trial subjects. Healthy control blood was processed to PBMCs with a Ficoll density gradient and then cryopreserved, whereas patient PBMCs were collected both before and after transplant. This clonotype was obtained from a human donor who received a combined kidney and bone marrow transplant. The sample consisted of CD4+ T cells from blood, taken before the transplant.

The CDR3 protein sequence reads: CAWSGTSASTDTQYF. The nucleotides read TGTGCCTGGAGTGGGACTAGCGCTAGCACAGATACGCAGTATTTT. The sequence joins TRBV30 to TRBJ2-3; TRBD2 agrees with 9 junctional bases. The junction shows trimming of 1 base on V and 0 bases on J, and the gene matches do not reach 2 bases of it. CDR1 GTSNPN and CDR2 SVGIG were looked up in the germline V gene (reference sequence). Including cysteine and phenylalanine, the CDR3 has 15 amino acids. Only CDR3 DNA remains: 45 bases, in frame from the first base.